This T cell receptor (beta chain) emerged from a study of cytomegalovirus exposure and HLA in healthy donors (dated by TCRdb to the late 2010s). The study in broad terms: The roughly 670 repertoires of the first cohort and the 120 validation repertoires were produced on the same platform, according to a later analysis. In addition to the first cohort of 666 subjects, a separate validation cohort of over 90 different subjects was used. To predict cytomegalovirus infection status, the study brought together high-throughput TCR immunosequencing, statistical association of individual TCRs with disease status, and machine learning. The aim of the study was to test whether cataloging public T cell receptors could identify signatures of past pathogen exposure. Points the paper makes about the study in general: In both the original and validation cohorts, the classifier was reported to diagnose cytomegalovirus status with high specificity and sensitivity. A few of the identified cytomegalovirus-associated TCR beta chains were confirmed in vitro to be specific for cytomegalovirus antigens. The study listed approximately 150 TCR beta chains as associated with cytomegalovirus. All 110 or so repertoires were used to score co-occurrence in the validation cohort in a later analysis, because that analysis had no HLA typing for the cohort. While some public TCRs were present in many individuals, most TCR sequences turned up only very rarely across donors. It was suggested by the authors that the approach could potentially be generalized to other disease states and immunological phenotypes. In a later analysis, TCRs clustered in the first cohort were found to also tend to co-occur in the roughly 130 validation repertoires, with approximately 93% of cluster scores above 0.

This clone appeared once. Its binding antigen is unknown. The sample holds no much larger clone one base away, and base qualities are not on file. The donors were included in the validation cohort of over a hundred subjects, a group kept apart from the roughly 700-subject first cohort. CDR1 and CDR2, per the germline V gene, are SQVTM and ANQGSEA. The CDR3 covers 10 residues, taking in both the cysteine and the phenylalanine. Only the CDR3 part of the read is kept: 30 bases, read in frame from the first base. V was cut back by 6 bases and J by 7 bases, leaving a gap of 7 bases between them. The method was the immunoSEQ multiplex PCR assay. The authors' pipeline ran thus. To diagnose cytomegalovirus status from the catalog of TCR beta chain sequences, a statistical classification framework was built. TCRdb took this table from immuneACCESS and kept in-frame rearrangements with V and J called. Such tables lack part of the clones; where checked against another copy, unresolved V genes explain under half of the gap, and the rest is unexplained. V, J and clone size were drawn from that table, and D and trimming were deduced from the DNA. The sample table records over 150,000 clones; 70% to 90% of these occur just once. The ten largest clones take up about 2.2% of the sample.

In this chain, TRBV29-1 is recombined with TRBJ1-3; the D gene is not confidently resolved. The TCR originated in a human donor in good health. Sequenced input: PBMCs. The CDR3 loop reads CSVRENTIYF. The DNA is TGCAGCGTAAGGGAGAACACCATATATTTT.